These T cell receptor beta chains were read from a single sample in a study of radiotherapy plus CTLA-4 blockade in lung cancer. The protocol was immunoSEQ multiplex PCR, while the TCRdb copy is restricted to in-frame clones and leaves out a portion. The table records about 85,000 clones, around 88% of them present only once. Specimen: peripheral blood, collected from a patient treated with radiotherapy plus ipilimumab. The receptors originated from a human donor with non-small cell lung cancer who had a partial response to radiotherapy plus ipilimumab. CDR3s include the opening cysteine and the closing phenylalanine or tryptophan. The order of the fields is D gene, J gene, V gene, clone size, CDR3 protein, CDR3 DNA. The D gene is left open where the match is weak. The size field is filled for only some rows; it gives once, few, many or a size class.

D: TRBD1; J: TRBJ1-1; V: TRBV15; size: -; CDR3: CATSGTGTNTEAFF; DNA: TGTGCCACCTCCGGGACAGGGACAAACACTGAAGCTTTCTTT
D: -; J: TRBJ1-6; V: TRBV5-1; size: once; CDR3: CASSLDPTAPLHF; DNA: TGCGCCAGCAGCTTGGACCCAACGGCACCCCTCCACTTT
D: TRBD1; J: TRBJ1-2; V: TRBV30; size: -; CDR3: CAWSTAGGGYTF; DNA: TGTGCCTGGAGCACAGCAGGGGGTGGCTACACCTTC
D: TRBD2; J: TRBJ2-7; V: TRBV7-8; size: once; CDR3: CASSLSSGSHEQYF; DNA: TGTGCCAGCAGCTTAAGTAGCGGGAGCCACGAGCAGTACTTC
D: TRBD1; J: TRBJ1-2; V: TRBV18; size: -; CDR3: CASSPGGTGDGYTF; DNA: TGTGCCAGCTCACCGGGTGGGACAGGGGATGGCTACACCTTC
D: -; J: TRBJ1-5; V: TRBV15; size: once; CDR3: CATSRQYSNQPQHF; DNA: TGTGCCACCAGCAGACAGTATAGCAATCAGCCCCAGCATTTT
D: TRBD1; J: TRBJ2-2; V: TRBV7-3; size: -; CDR3: CASSLQGQGNTGELFF; DNA: TGTGCCAGCAGCTTACAGGGACAGGGGAACACCGGGGAGCTGTTTTTT
D: -; J: TRBJ2-3; V: TRBV9; size: -; CDR3: CASNKGHGTDTQYF; DNA: TGTGCCAGCAACAAGGGGCACGGCACAGATACGCAGTATTTT
D: TRBD1; J: TRBJ2-6; V: TRBV27; size: -; CDR3: CASGQGAFYGANVLTF; DNA: TGTGCCAGCGGACAGGGGGCCTTTTATGGGGCCAACGTCCTGACTTTC
D: -; J: TRBJ2-2; V: TRBV7-3; size: -; CDR3: CASSQGHNTGELFF; DNA: TGTGCCAGCAGCCAGGGACACAACACCGGGGAGCTGTTTTTT
D: TRBD2; J: TRBJ2-7; V: TRBV10-1; size: -; CDR3: CASSESIVAGEVPYEQYF; DNA: TGCGCCAGCAGTGAGTCGATCGTAGCGGGAGAGGTCCCCTACGAGCAGTACTTC
D: -; J: TRBJ2-4; V: TRBV5-8; size: once; CDR3: CASSLAARANIQYF; DNA: TGTGCCAGCAGCTTGGCCGCCAGGGCTAACATTCAGTACTTC
D: -; J: TRBJ2-2; V: TRBV7-3; size: -; CDR3: CASSLRGGAVPGELFF; DNA: TGTGCCAGCAGCTTAAGAGGAGGGGCCGTCCCCGGGGAGCTGTTTTTT
D: -; J: TRBJ1-2; V: TRBV6-4; size: few; CDR3: CATAREGSVGGYTF; DNA: TGTGCAACCGCCCGGGAGGGATCGGTTGGTGGCTACACCTTC
D: TRBD1; J: TRBJ1-2; V: TRBV19; size: -; CDR3: CASSSNRGAYGYTF; DNA: TGTGCCAGTAGCTCGAACAGGGGCGCTTATGGCTACACCTTC
D: -; J: TRBJ1-3; V: TRBV21-1; size: medium-sized; CDR3: CASSKCCEIKNTIYF; DNA: TGTGCCAGCAGCAAATGTTGCGAGATCAAGAACACCATATATTTT
D: TRBD1; J: TRBJ1-3; V: TRBV4-1; size: few; CDR3: CASSLQHLGQGGNTIYF; DNA: TGCGCCAGCAGCCTACAGCATTTAGGACAGGGTGGAAACACCATATATTTT
D: -; J: TRBJ1-2; V: TRBV4-3; size: medium-sized; CDR3: CASSQDGGQKYGYTF; DNA: TGCGCCAGCAGCCAAGATGGTGGGCAGAAGTATGGCTACACCTTC
D: -; J: TRBJ1-2; V: TRBV2; size: -; CDR3: CASSEIVVYYGYTF; DNA: TGTGCCAGCAGTGAAATAGTAGTCTACTATGGCTACACCTTC
D: TRBD1; J: TRBJ2-5; V: TRBV28; size: -; CDR3: CASSSLGDSFQETQYF; DNA: TGTGCCAGCAGTTCTCTGGGGGACAGCTTCCAAGAGACCCAGTACTTC
D: -; J: TRBJ1-2; V: TRBV12-5; size: once; CDR3: CASGLPSYGYTF; DNA: TGTGCTAGTGGTTTGCCCTCCTATGGCTACACCTTC
D: -; J: TRBJ1-1; V: TRBV28; size: -; CDR3: CASSLMNTEAFF; DNA: TGTGCCAGCAGTCTTATGAACACTGAAGCTTTCTTT
D: -; J: TRBJ2-7; V: TRBV6-1; size: once; CDR3: CASSGTVPPYEQYF; DNA: TGTGCCAGCAGTGGAACAGTCCCTCCCTACGAGCAGTACTTC